Described below is a single T cell receptor (beta chain) sequence and its context. Germline V gives CDR1 SNHLY, CDR2 FYNNEI. CDR3 length: 13 amino acids. Trimming shortened V by 6 bases and J by 11 bases, and 17 bases separated the two germline ends. Sequencing was performed with immunoSEQ multiplex PCR; in TCRdb, only in-frame clones are kept and a portion is missing. The sample contains fewer than 250,000 clones, around four fifths of which appear only once. The sample comes from a study of blood T cell repertoires in COVID-19. Study in general: T cells, B-cell-depleted T cells, or PBMCs provided the cDNA or gDNA that served as material.

The sequenced sample was peripheral blood. The rearrangement links TRBV2 to TRBJ1-5, with D uncertain. This receptor was obtained from a woman aged 45-60 years with active or convalescent COVID-19. As DNA, the CDR3 is TGTGCCAGCAGCCCGACGGGCACGAGGGCCCAGCATTTT. Amino acid sequence: CASSPTGTRAQHF. The full variable domain, rest sourced from reference TRBV2 and TRBJ1-5, is EPEVTQTPSHQVTQMGQEVILRCVPISNHLYFYWYRQILGQKVEFLVSFYNNEISEKSEIFDDQFSVERPDGSNFTLKIRSTKLEDSAMYFCASSPTGTRAQHFGDGTRLSIL.